One and the same sample provided the 12 T cell receptor beta chains below, sequenced in a study of T cell repertoires in cytomegalovirus infection. TCRdb re-called the reads with MiXCR, one entry per CDR3 protein. The sample carries 400,000 to 550,000 distinct CDR3 sequences, 11% recorded once. The sequencing input was PBMCs. These receptors all stem from a human donor in good health (CMV status not recorded). Some clones in this sample may be carry-over from other donors' samples.

This clonotype was counted only a few times. The V gene is TRBV5-4, the J gene TRBJ2-4; D is possibly TRBD1 (5 bases). The ends were cut back, 2 bases at V and 3 bases at J, with 9 bases in the middle. Germline CDR1 reads SGHNT; CDR2 reads YYREEE (reference sequence). The CDR3 sequence is 14 residues long. The CDR3 sequence is CASSFQGVKNIQYF. CDR3 bases: TGTGCCAGCAGCTTTCAAGGGGTCAAAAACATTCAGTACTTC.

This clonotype occurred a few times. This sequence joins TRBV24-1 and TRBJ2-1; TRBD1 matches at 9 bases. V was pared by 5 bases and J by 7 bases, with 8 bases of the junction left unmatched. The CDR3 loop spans 15 amino acids. CDR1 and CDR2 from the germline V gene are KGHDR and SFDVKD. Written as DNA, the CDR3 is TGTGCCACCAGTGTTCCCGGGACAGGGTGGAATGAGCAGTTCTTC. Encoded protein: CATSVPGTGWNEQFF.

Ten or more counts support this clonotype. The chain carries TRBV2 and TRBJ1-3; perhaps TRBD1 as D (5 bases). Trimming stripped 10 bases from V and 3 bases from J, with 16 bases between. CDR1 is SNHLY and CDR2 is FYNNEI in the germline V gene. This CDR3 is 14 amino acids long. CDR3 region: CATATGLGGNTIYF. The CDR3 region has the DNA TGTGCCACCGCCACGGGGCTAGGTGGAAACACCATATATTTT. Using reference TRBV2 and TRBJ1-3 for the parts outside the CDR3, the full variable domain is EPEVTQTPSHQVTQMGQEVILRCVPISNHLYFYWYRQILGQKVEFLVSFYNNEISEKSEIFDDQFSVERPDGSNFTLKIRSTKLEDSAMYFCATATGLGGNTIYFGEGSWLTVV.

This clonotype was recorded at least ten times. The V and J genes are TRBV12-3 or TRBV12-4 and TRBJ1-6, with TRBD1 identical over 8 bases. J lost 8 bases, V lost 5 bases, and 8 bases had no gene match. This CDR3 contains 15 residues. The CDR3 loop is CASSQGTGDYSPLHF. CDR3 nucleotide sequence: TGTGCCAGCAGTCAAGGGACAGGAGATTATTCACCCCTCCACTTT.

About this clonotype itself: The junction departs from germline at one end; a sequencing error may be responsible. This chain uses TRBV20-1 with TRBJ2-7; TRBD1 aligns across 7 bases. The CDR3 is 18 amino acids. From germline, CDR1 is DFQATT and CDR2 SNEGSKA (reference sequence). The CDR3 region is CSARPRQGLGLETYEQDF. The DNA of the CDR3 is TGCAGTGCTAGACCTAGACAGGGTCTAGGGCTGGAGACCTACGAGCAGGACTTC.

The J gene is TRBJ2-5, the V gene TRBV20-1; possibly TRBD2 for D (6 bases). CDR3 size: 14 residues. Trimming left V 6 bases short and J 5 bases short, with 19 bases between. Germline V gene sequence: CDR1 DFQATT, CDR2 SNEGSKA (reference sequence). DNA of the CDR3: TGCAGTGCCCCACTATGGGCCGGGAGCGAGACCCAGTACTTC. Protein product: CSAPLWAGSETQYF.

This chain links TRBV5-1 with TRBJ2-3; 11 nucleotides agree with TRBD2. This CDR3 region has 16 residues. The ends lost 5 bases at V and 4 bases at J; junction bases unmatched: 9. Per the germline V gene, CDR1 is SGHRS and CDR2 is YFSETQ. This CDR3 reads CASSSASGRFPDTQYF. Here the CDR3 DNA reads TGCGCCAGCAGTTCGGCTAGCGGGAGGTTCCCAGATACGCAGTATTTT.

The J gene is TRBJ2-7, the V gene TRBV12-3 or TRBV12-4; 14 bases agree with TRBD2. Germline trimming cut 6 bases from V and 0 bases from J; bases unmatched to any gene: 7. The CDR3 is 17 residues long. The CDR3: CASSRGLAGGLSYEQYF. CDR3 nucleotides: TGTGCCAGCAGCCGCGGACTAGCGGGAGGACTCTCCTACGAGCAGTACTTC.

This clonotype was picked up many times. The chain couples TRBV11-2 to TRBJ1-1; the D is unclear. Germline V gives CDR1 SGHAT, CDR2 FQNNGV. Trimming took 0 bases from V and 7 from J, leaving 12 bases between them. CDR3 length equals 14 residues. The CDR3: CASSLDWAGYEAFF. The CDR3 bases are TGTGCCAGCAGCTTAGATTGGGCGGGTTATGAAGCTTTCTTT.

This clonotype was detected many times. V gene TRBV19 combines with J gene TRBJ1-5; D is perhaps TRBD1 (6 bases). CDR1 is LNHDA and CDR2 is SQIVND in the germline V gene (reference sequence). Deletions cut 4 bases from V and 0 bases from J, with 13 bases between. The CDR3 is 16 amino acids. CDR3 nucleotide sequence: TGTGCCAGTAGTACAGGACAGCAGTATAGCAATCAGCCCCAGCATTTT. Translating it yields CASSTGQQYSNQPQHF.

J is TRBJ2-6 and V is TRBV6-1, with D perhaps TRBD1 (5 bases). Germline CDR1 is MNHNS and CDR2 is SASEGT. This CDR3 comprises 15 residues. V was cut by 7 bases and J by 4 bases, with 14 bases left in between. The DNA of the CDR3 is TGTGCCAGCAACCCCAGGGCGTGGGGGGCCAACGTCCTGACTTTC. Translated, it gives CASNPRAWGANVLTF.

This clonotype has ten or more counts. The chain recombines TRBV7-6 with TRBJ2-1, with TRBD2 as a possible D gene (6 bases). Trimming took 3 bases from V and 10 from J, leaving 10 bases between them. Germline assignment: CDR1 SGHVS and CDR2 FNYEAQ. CDR3 length: 12 residues. CDR3: CASSFAGREQFF. As DNA, the CDR3 is TGTGCCAGCAGCTTTGCGGGAAGGGAGCAGTTCTTC.